A selection of T cell receptor beta chains follows, all from one sample in a study of cytomegalovirus exposure and HLA in healthy donors. Profiled with immunoSEQ multiplex PCR; TCRdb holds only in-frame clones, not every one. This repertoire shows 150,000 or so clones, 65% to 85% found once; its top ten account for around 5.6%. The sample comprised PBMCs. The receptors shown here come from a woman in her thirties or forties in good health and CMV-seropositive. Both conserved end residues are part of each CDR3. The order of the fields is D gene, V gene, J gene, clone size, CDR3 DNA, CDR3 protein. D genes are given only for firm matches. Clone size is given for some rows only: seen once, a few or many times, or a class if the clone is expanded.

TRBD2	TRBV4-2	TRBJ2-2	few	TGTGCCAGTAAACCCCTACCCCCAGCGGGAAACACCGGGGAGCTGTTTTTT	CASKPLPPAGNTGELFF
TRBD1	TRBV27	TRBJ1-5	NA	TGTGCCAGCAGTCCTACAGGGGCCAACTTGAGGCCCCAGCATTTT	CASSPTGANLRPQHF
TRBD2	TRBV2	TRBJ2-1	NA	TGTGCCAGCAGTGTTGGACTAGCGTTCAATGAGCAGTTCTTC	CASSVGLAFNEQFF
TRBD2	TRBV6-6	TRBJ2-3	once	TGTGCCAGCAGTAAGACTAGCGGGAGGGCAGATACGCAGTATTTT	CASSKTSGRADTQYF
TRBD1	TRBV2	TRBJ2-2	NA	TGTGCCAGCCGTGTGACAGGGACGAACACCGGGGAGCTGTTTTTT	CASRVTGTNTGELFF
NA	TRBV2	TRBJ1-5	NA	TGTGCCAGCAGTGAATTATTGCAGAGCAATCAGCCCCAGCATTTT	CASSELLQSNQPQHF
TRBD2	TRBV7-9	TRBJ2-3	NA	TGTGCCAGCAGCTCTATTAGCGGGAGCCATAGCACAGATACGCAGTATTTT	CASSSISGSHSTDTQYF
TRBD2	TRBV18	TRBJ2-7	NA	TGTGCCAGCTCACCGAGAGGGACTAGCGGGGTTGGGGACGAGCAGTACTTC	CASSPRGTSGVGDEQYF
NA	TRBV14	TRBJ1-1	once	TGTGCCAGCACCGGGGGGGGCAGGACCAGAACTGAAGCTTTCTTT	CASTGGGRTRTEAFF
TRBD2	TRBV19	TRBJ2-2	NA	TGTGCCAGTAGTATAGGGCTAGCGGGAGGGGAGCTGTTTTTT	CASSIGLAGGELFF
NA	TRBV2	TRBJ1-1	few	TGTGCCAGCAGTGAAGCTCAGGGGATGAACACTGAAGCTTTCTTT	CASSEAQGMNTEAFF
NA	TRBV5-3	TRBJ2-7	NA	TGTGCCACGAACGTCCCGAGATCCTACGAGCAGTACTTC	CATNVPRSYEQYF
TRBD2	TRBV19	TRBJ2-1	NA	TGTGCCAGTAGTAGGGACAGCGGGAGGGGATTCAATGAGCAGTTCTTC	CASSRDSGRGFNEQFF
NA	TRBV7-6	TRBJ1-2	NA	TGTGCCAGCAGCTTAAGGTTGGGGCCGGACTATGGCTACACCTTC	CASSLRLGPDYGYTF
NA	TRBV28	TRBJ1-4	NA	TGTGCCAGCAGTACAACAGGGTTAATGGGGGAAAAACTGTTTTTT	CASSTTGLMGEKLFF
TRBD2	TRBV7-8	TRBJ2-1	NA	TGTGCCAGCGGCCAGTGGGAGGGTTACAATGAGCAGTTCTTC	CASGQWEGYNEQFF
NA	TRBV6-1	TRBJ2-3	NA	TGTGCCAGCAGTGAACGGCATCAAGCGGTTCGCACAGATACGCAGTATTTT	CASSERHQAVRTDTQYF
TRBD2	TRBV9	TRBJ2-1	NA	TGTGCCAGCAGCCCTGGGAGGGCCGAATTAAATGAGCAGTTCTTC	CASSPGRAELNEQFF
NA	TRBV7-7	TRBJ1-1	once	TGTGCTAGCAGCTTAAGCAGGGGCACTGAAGCTTTCTTT	CASSLSRGTEAFF
NA	TRBV6-1	TRBJ2-2	NA	TGTGCCAGCCGTCTGGGGGAGCTGTTTTTT	CASRLGELFF
TRBD2	TRBV9	TRBJ2-5	NA	TGTGCCAGCAGCGTAGTTAGCGGGAGGTCTGAGACCCAGTACTTC	CASSVVSGRSETQYF
NA	TRBV5-5	TRBJ2-6	once	TGTGCCAGCAGCCGTGGGACAATCCCTTTCTCTGGGGCCAACGTCCTGACTTTC	CASSRGTIPFSGANVLTF
TRBD2	TRBV4-1	TRBJ2-1	NA	TGCGCCAGCAGCCAAGATTCCTGGCGGGAGGGCCGATACAATGAGCAGTTCTTC	CASSQDSWREGRYNEQFF
NA	TRBV27	TRBJ1-5	NA	TGTGCCAGCCAGACAGGCAATCAGCCCCAGCATTTT	CASQTGNQPQHF
TRBD1	TRBV20-1	TRBJ2-7	NA	TGCAGTGCTGGGACAGGCCAAGTGAAGTACTTC	CSAGTGQVKYF